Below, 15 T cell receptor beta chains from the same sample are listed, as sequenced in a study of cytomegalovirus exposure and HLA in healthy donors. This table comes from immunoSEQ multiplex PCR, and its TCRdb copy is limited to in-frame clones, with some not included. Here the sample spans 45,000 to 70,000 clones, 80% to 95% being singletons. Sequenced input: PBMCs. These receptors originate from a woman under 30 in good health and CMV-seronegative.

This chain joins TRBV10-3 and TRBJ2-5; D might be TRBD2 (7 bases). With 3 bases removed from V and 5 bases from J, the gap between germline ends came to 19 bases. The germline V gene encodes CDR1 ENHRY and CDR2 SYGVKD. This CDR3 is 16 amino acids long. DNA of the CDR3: TGTGCCATCAGTGATCGCGGGGGCAAGGTCGCCGAGACCCAGTACTTC. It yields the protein CAISDRGGKVAETQYF.

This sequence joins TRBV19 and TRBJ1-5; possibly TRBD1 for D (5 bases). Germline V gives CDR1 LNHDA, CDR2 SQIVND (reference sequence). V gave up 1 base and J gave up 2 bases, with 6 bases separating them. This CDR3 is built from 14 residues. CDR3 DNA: TGTGCCAGTAGTATAGCGGGGGGCAATCAGCCCCAGCATTTT. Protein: CASSIAGGNQPQHF.

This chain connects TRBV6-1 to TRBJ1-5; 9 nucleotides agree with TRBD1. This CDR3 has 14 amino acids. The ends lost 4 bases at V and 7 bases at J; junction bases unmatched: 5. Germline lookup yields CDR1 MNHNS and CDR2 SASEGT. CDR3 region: CASSVTGGEQPQHF. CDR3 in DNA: TGTGCCAGCAGTGTAACAGGGGGCGAACAGCCCCAGCATTTT.

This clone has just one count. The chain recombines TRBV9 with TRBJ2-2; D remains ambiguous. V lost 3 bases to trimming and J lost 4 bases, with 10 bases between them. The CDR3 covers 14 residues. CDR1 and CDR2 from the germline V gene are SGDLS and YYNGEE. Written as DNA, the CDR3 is TGTGCCAGCAGCGACCTGACAAGCACCGGGGAGCTGTTTTTT. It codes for CASSDLTSTGELFF.

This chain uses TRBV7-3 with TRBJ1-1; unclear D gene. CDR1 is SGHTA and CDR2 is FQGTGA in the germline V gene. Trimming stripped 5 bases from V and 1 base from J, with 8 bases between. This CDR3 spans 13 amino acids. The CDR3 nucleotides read TGTGCCAGCAGCCGGACTTCGAACACTGAAGCTTTCTTT. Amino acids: CASSRTSNTEAFF.

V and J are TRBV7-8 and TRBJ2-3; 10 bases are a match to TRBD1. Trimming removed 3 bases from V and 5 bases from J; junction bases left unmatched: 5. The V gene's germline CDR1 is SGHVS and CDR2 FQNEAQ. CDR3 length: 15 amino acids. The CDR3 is CASSFRDRGGDTQYF. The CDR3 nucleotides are TGTGCCAGCAGCTTCAGGGACAGGGGTGGAGATACGCAGTATTTT.

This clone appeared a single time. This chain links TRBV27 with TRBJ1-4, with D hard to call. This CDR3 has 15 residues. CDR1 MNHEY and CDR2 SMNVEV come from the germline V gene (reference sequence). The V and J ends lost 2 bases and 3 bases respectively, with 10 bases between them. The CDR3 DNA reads TGTGCCAGCAGTTTAGAGGGCGGGGCTAATGAAAAACTGTTTTTT. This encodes CASSLEGGANEKLFF.

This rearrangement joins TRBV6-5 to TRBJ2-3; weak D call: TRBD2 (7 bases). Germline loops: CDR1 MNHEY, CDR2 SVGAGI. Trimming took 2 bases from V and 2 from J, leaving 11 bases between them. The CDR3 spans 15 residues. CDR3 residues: CASSYAGGPTDTQYF. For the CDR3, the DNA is TGTGCCAGCAGTTACGCCGGGGGGCCCACAGATACGCAGTATTTT.

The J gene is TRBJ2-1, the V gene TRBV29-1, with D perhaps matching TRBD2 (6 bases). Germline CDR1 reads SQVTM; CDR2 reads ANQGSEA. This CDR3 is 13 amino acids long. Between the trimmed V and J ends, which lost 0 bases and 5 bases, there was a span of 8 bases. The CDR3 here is CSVEDWRDNEQFF. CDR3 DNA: TGCAGCGTTGAAGATTGGAGGGACAATGAGCAGTTCTTC.

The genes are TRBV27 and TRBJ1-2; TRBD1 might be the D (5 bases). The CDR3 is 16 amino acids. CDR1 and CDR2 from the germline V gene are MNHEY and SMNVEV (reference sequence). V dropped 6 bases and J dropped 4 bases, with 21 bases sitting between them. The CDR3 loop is CASRRSRRDGGYGYTF. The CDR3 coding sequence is TGTGCCAGCAGGCGTAGTAGGAGGGATGGGGGCTATGGCTACACCTTC.

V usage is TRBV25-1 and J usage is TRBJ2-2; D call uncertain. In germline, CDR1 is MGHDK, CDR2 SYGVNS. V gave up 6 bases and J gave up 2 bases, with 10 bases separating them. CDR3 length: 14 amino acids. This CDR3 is CASSRYSNTGELFF. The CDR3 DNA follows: TGTGCCAGCAGCCGATACAGCAACACCGGGGAGCTGTTTTTT.

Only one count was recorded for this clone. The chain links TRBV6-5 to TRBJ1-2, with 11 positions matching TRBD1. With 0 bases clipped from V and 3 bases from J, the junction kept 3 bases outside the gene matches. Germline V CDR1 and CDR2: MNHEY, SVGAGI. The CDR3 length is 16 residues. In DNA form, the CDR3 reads TGTGCCAGCAGTTACTCGACGGGACAGGGGGACTATGGCTACACCTTC. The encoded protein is CASSYSTGQGDYGYTF.

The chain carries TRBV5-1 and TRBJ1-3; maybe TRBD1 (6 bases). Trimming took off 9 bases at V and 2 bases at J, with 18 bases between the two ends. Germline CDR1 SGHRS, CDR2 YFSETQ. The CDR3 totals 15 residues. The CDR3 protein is CAMPQGSLPGNTIYF. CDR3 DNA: TGCGCCATGCCGCAGGGGAGCCTCCCTGGAAACACCATATATTTT.

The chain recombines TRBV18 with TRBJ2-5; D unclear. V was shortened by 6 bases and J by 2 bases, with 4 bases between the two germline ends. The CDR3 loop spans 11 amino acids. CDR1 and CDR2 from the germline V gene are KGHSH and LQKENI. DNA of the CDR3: TGTGCCAGCTCTCAACAAGAGACCCAGTACTTC. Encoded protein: CASSQQETQYF.

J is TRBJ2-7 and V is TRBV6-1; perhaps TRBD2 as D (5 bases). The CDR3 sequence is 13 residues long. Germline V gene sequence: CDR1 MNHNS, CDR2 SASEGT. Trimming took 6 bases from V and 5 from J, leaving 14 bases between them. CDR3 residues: CASSPERWHEQYF. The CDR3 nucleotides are TGTGCCAGCAGCCCTGAGCGGTGGCACGAGCAGTACTTC.